This entry features one T cell receptor (beta chain) sequence. At one end the junction does not follow the germline gene, possibly because of a read error. This sample is drawn from a study of cytomegalovirus exposure and HLA in healthy donors. Looking at the study overall: Roughly 80 million unique TCRs from HLA-typed donors made up an early data release.

Germline CDR1 reads SEHNR; CDR2 reads FQNEAQ (reference sequence). This CDR3 has 16 residues. PCR used 60 Vbeta primers and 13 Jbeta primers. In the original workflow: A later analysis tallied some 80 million unique TCR beta chains, roughly 11 million of them shared. Method: immunoSEQ multiplex PCR; TCRdb's copy keeps in-frame clones and lacks some. V and J calls and clone size come straight from that table; D and trimming were deduced from the DNA. The sample holds about 120,000 clones, 79% seen once. The sequence derives from a man in his thirties or forties in good health and CMV-seropositive. The sample consisted of PBMCs. The V call is TRBV7-9, the J call TRBJ2-4; D remains ambiguous. CDR3 protein: CASSLAFLLSKNSQYF. In nucleotides, the CDR3 is TGTGCCAGCAGCTTAGCGTTCCTCTTGTCCAAAAACAGTCAGTACTTC.